This is a list of T cell receptor beta chains from one sample in a study of T cells in Graves' hyperthyroidism and ophthalmopathy. TCRdb reanalysed the multiplex PCR reads using MiXCR and keeps one entry per CDR3 protein. The sample has 700,000 or so distinct CDR3 sequences; roughly 15% are singletons. The specimen was blood. These receptors all stem from a young man with Graves' hyperthyroidism. CDR3s include the opening cysteine and the closing phenylalanine or tryptophan. The order of the fields is J gene, clone size, D gene, V gene, CDR3 protein, CDR3 DNA. D genes are given only for firm matches. Size is omitted from some rows. Given values are once, few, many or a class for expanded clones.

TRBJ1-5	few	NA	TRBV24-1	CATSSGGRNQPQHF	TGTGCCACCAGTAGCGGGGGTCGTAATCAGCCCCAGCATTTT
TRBJ2-1	NA	NA	TRBV20-1	CSAREPLQGLTYNEQFF	TGCAGTGCTAGAGAACCCTTACAGGGACTCACCTACAATGAGCAGTTCTTC
TRBJ2-1	few	NA	TRBV30	CAWIPDGVNEQFF	TGTGCCTGGATCCCTGACGGGGTGAATGAGCAGTTCTTC
TRBJ2-7	NA	NA	TRBV6-2/TRBV6-3	CASNQGRGPTYEQYF	TGTGCCAGCAACCAGGGGAGGGGCCCCACCTACGAGCAGTACTTC
TRBJ2-3	once	NA	TRBV4-1	CASSQDRERPRTDTQYF	TGCGCCAGCAGCCAAGATCGGGAGCGACCTCGCACAGATACGCAGTATTTT
TRBJ1-2	many	NA	TRBV20-1	CSASPLTGWGYTF	TGCAGTGCTAGCCCCCTCACAGGGTGGGGCTACACCTTC
TRBJ2-7	many	NA	TRBV6-5	CASSYGRGHGSYEQYF	TGTGCCAGCAGTTACGGTCGAGGCCATGGCTCCTACGAGCAGTACTTC
TRBJ1-3	many	NA	TRBV20-1	CSAPFLSSGNTIYF	TGCAGTGCGCCATTCTTGAGCTCTGGAAACACCATATATTTT
TRBJ2-1	many	NA	TRBV7-2	CASSIVPGYGEQFF	TGTGCCAGCAGCATCGTGCCAGGGTACGGTGAGCAGTTCTTC
TRBJ2-7	NA	NA	TRBV10-3	CASMGDSYYEQYF	TGTGCCAGCATGGGGGACTCGTACTACGAGCAGTACTTC
TRBJ1-2	NA	TRBD1	TRBV20-1	CRGNRGNYGYTF	TGCAGAGGAAACAGGGGAAACTATGGCTACACCTTC
TRBJ2-5	NA	TRBD1	TRBV9	CASSVVAGGETQYF	TGTGCCAGCAGCGTAGTGGCAGGGGGTGAGACCCAGTACTTC
TRBJ2-5	many	TRBD1	TRBV6-1	CASKRQGPKTQYF	TGTGCCAGCAAAAGACAGGGGCCCAAGACCCAGTACTTC
TRBJ2-7	NA	TRBD2	TRBV5-1	CASSLYGGALSYEQYF	TGCGCCAGCAGCTTGTACGGGGGGGCCCTATCCTACGAGCAGTACTTC
TRBJ1-5	many	NA	TRBV11-2	CASSLNREGQPQHF	TGTGCCAGCAGCTTAAACAGGGAGGGTCAGCCCCAGCATTTT
TRBJ1-2	many	NA	TRBV28	CASRLRPHVDYGYTF	TGTGCCAGCAGGCTTAGACCCCACGTAGACTATGGCTACACCTTC
TRBJ2-1	few	NA	TRBV7-9	CASSLQAYYSEQFF	TGTGCCAGCAGCTTACAGGCTTACTACAGTGAGCAGTTCTTC
TRBJ2-3	NA	NA	TRBV14	CASSKGISDTQYF	TGTGCCAGCAGCAAAGGGATCTCAGATACGCAGTATTTT
TRBJ2-7	NA	NA	TRBV4-3	CASSHKVSSSYEQYF	TGCGCCAGCAGCCACAAGGTATCCAGCTCCTACGAGCAGTACTTC
TRBJ1-2	many	NA	TRBV2	CASSDSGTDPNYGYTF	TGTGCCAGCAGTGACTCTGGAACAGACCCTAACTATGGCTACACCTTC
TRBJ2-7	few	NA	TRBV14	CASSPWPLGGQSYEQYF	TGTGCCAGCAGCCCTTGGCCTCTGGGGGGACAGTCCTACGAGCAGTACTTC
TRBJ2-6	few	NA	TRBV12-3/TRBV12-4	CASSLFLSGANVLTF	TGTGCCAGCAGTTTGTTTCTCTCTGGGGCCAACGTCCTGACTTTC
TRBJ2-1	few	TRBD2	TRBV5-1	CASSLLRPGRGSYNEQFF	TGCGCCAGCAGCTTGCTTCGGCCGGGGCGGGGGTCCTACAATGAGCAGTTCTTC
TRBJ1-1	NA	NA	TRBV20-1	CSGVRELNTEASF	TGCAGTGGCGTCAGGGAACTGAACACTGAAGCTTCCTTT
TRBJ1-4	few	NA	TRBV6-2/TRBV6-3	CATRGPNEKLFF	TGTGCCACCCGAGGCCCTAATGAAAAACTGTTTTTT
TRBJ2-7	many	NA	TRBV7-9	CASSLASKGFEQYF	TGTGCCAGCAGCTTAGCGTCAAAAGGGTTCGAGCAGTACTTC
TRBJ2-7	many	TRBD2	TRBV27	CASSSTRTSGIYEQYF	TGTGCCAGCAGTTCGACCCGGACTAGCGGAATCTACGAGCAGTACTTC
TRBJ2-7	few	TRBD2	TRBV20-1	CSASRGASGPSYEQYF	TGCAGTGCTTCCCGGGGGGCTAGCGGGCCCTCCTACGAGCAGTACTTC
TRBJ1-2	few	NA	TRBV7-9	CASSFSSLLYGYTF	TGTGCCAGCAGCTTCTCGTCCCTCCTCTATGGCTACACCTTC
TRBJ2-6	many	NA	TRBV27	CASSLLGGFYSGANVLTF	TGTGCCAGCAGTTTACTGGGGGGCTTTTACTCTGGGGCCAACGTCCTGACTTTC
TRBJ2-7	few	TRBD2	TRBV30	CAWSAGGGTYEQYF	TGTGCCTGGAGTGCTGGGGGGGGGACTTACGAGCAGTACTTC
TRBJ2-7	many	NA	TRBV28	CATKWATLGYEQYF	TGTGCCACCAAATGGGCCACGTTGGGCTACGAGCAGTACTTC
TRBJ2-7	NA	NA	TRBV19	CASSMLFGQGGEQYF	TGTGCCAGTAGTATGCTCTTTGGGCAGGGAGGAGAGCAGTACTTC
TRBJ2-1	many	NA	TRBV20-1	CSARSDGTGLTSEQFF	TGCAGTGCTAGATCGGACGGGACGGGACTCACGTCTGAGCAGTTCTTC
TRBJ2-7	many	TRBD1	TRBV30	CAWSTGQGASFPFYEQYF	TGTGCCTGGAGTACAGGGCAGGGGGCCAGTTTCCCTTTCTACGAGCAGTACTTC
TRBJ1-2	many	TRBD1	TRBV6-2/TRBV6-3	CASSQELGGGKGYTF	TGTGCCAGCAGCCAGGAACTCGGAGGGGGCAAAGGCTACACCTTC
TRBJ2-6	NA	TRBD2	TRBV28	CASTRGVGANVLTF	TGTGCCAGCACCCGGGGGGTTGGGGCCAACGTCCTGACTTTC
TRBJ2-7	many	NA	TRBV27	CASSLGRFAEQYF	TGTGCCAGCAGTTTGGGCAGGTTCGCCGAGCAGTACTTC
TRBJ2-3	many	NA	TRBV12-3/TRBV12-4	CATRILLRGSSTDTQYF	TGTGCCACCAGAATCCTCCTTCGAGGATCTAGCACAGATACGCAGTATTTT
TRBJ2-7	many	NA	TRBV28	CASSPLGAGLRDEQYF	TGTGCCAGCAGCCCCCTCGGCGCGGGCCTGAGGGACGAGCAGTACTTC
TRBJ2-5	many	TRBD2	TRBV20-1	CSAPGEVGRADETQYF	TGCAGTGCCCCCGGGGAGGTCGGGAGGGCTGACGAGACCCAGTACTTC
TRBJ2-1	many	NA	TRBV27	CASSLSLGRSYNEQFF	TGTGCCAGCAGTTTATCTCTAGGGAGGTCCTACAATGAGCAGTTCTTC
TRBJ2-1	NA	NA	TRBV9	CASSVEGASGYNEQFF	TGTGCCAGCAGCGTAGAGGGGGCTAGCGGTTACAATGAGCAGTTCTTC
TRBJ2-3	NA	TRBD1	TRBV19	CASSMRGQAADTQYF	TGTGCCAGTAGTATGAGGGGACAGGCGGCAGATACGCAGTATTTT
TRBJ2-3	many	TRBD2	TRBV2	CASSEWREGQVTQYF	TGTGCCAGCAGTGAATGGAGGGAGGGCCAAGTTACGCAGTATTTT